One sample yielded the 20 T cell receptor beta chains listed below, sequenced in a study of beta chain features in type 1 diabetes (dated by TCRdb to 2016 to 2018). Here is what the overall study found, with its caveats: In all four CD4+ subsets, TCRB CDR3 length was moderately but significantly shorter in type 1 diabetes patients.

The library relied on the immunoSEQ multiplex PCR assay. All of the isolated RNA was reverse transcribed with the High Capacity cDNA Reverse Transcription Kit, so expressed TCRB transcripts were sequenced. What TCRdb holds here is the immuneACCESS table cut down to in-frame rearrangements. Part of the clones is not present; checked against another copy, under half of the missing clones reflect an unresolved V gene, and the others are unexplained. The sample yields about 250,000 clones; 11% were counted once. Clones ranked in the top ten supply over 0.015% of the sample. The antigens of these receptors remain unknown. Sequencing was performed on naive CD4+ T cells from blood. The cell subset or site label, read with the paper, signifies: true naive CD4+ T cells. These receptors came from a man younger than 40 with type 1 diabetes.

There are a few counts of this clone. As DNA, the CDR3 is TGCGCCAGCAGCTTGACTAGCGGGGGCAATGAGCAGTTCTTC. Translated, it gives CASSLTSGGNEQFF. The chain links TRBV5-1 to TRBJ2-1; 11 bases match TRBD2. CDR3 size: 14 residues. The J segment lost 6 bases and the V segment lost 1 base, leaving 0 bases of the junction unmatched. Germline V CDR1 and CDR2: SGHRS, YFSETQ.

This CDR3 is CAHGRGNEKLFF. CDR3 nucleotides: TGTGCCCATGGACGGGGAAATGAAAAACTGTTTTTT. This chain links TRBV7-9 with TRBJ1-4; unclear D gene. Germline CDR1 and CDR2: SEHNR and FQNEAQ (reference sequence). The CDR3 consists of 12 residues. The germline V and J ends were trimmed by 11 bases and 5 bases, with 12 bases remaining between them.

There are a few counts of this clone. The chain joins TRBV30 to TRBJ2-7, with D perhaps matching TRBD1 (5 bases). V lost 0 bases to trimming and J lost 7 bases, with 16 bases between them. The germline CDR1 and CDR2 sequences are GTSNPN and SVGIG (reference sequence). This CDR3 is 14 amino acids long. DNA for the CDR3: TGTGCCTGGAGTGTTGGGGCTGCTCCGAGTGAGCAGTACTTC. It encodes CAWSVGAAPSEQYF.

This clone was observed a handful of times. This chain joins TRBV29-1 and TRBJ1-5; D remains unclear. Germline assignment: CDR1 SQVTM and CDR2 ANQGSEA. The CDR3 has 13 amino acids. The V gene lost 6 bases and the J gene lost 7 bases, with 16 bases spanning the gap. CDR3 bases: TGCAGCGTCGCGGCGGGGAGAGGGCAGCCCCAGCATTTT. Amino acids: CSVAAGRGQPQHF.

This clone was counted a few times. V is TRBV5-1 and J is TRBJ2-2; 10 bases are shared with TRBD1. CDR3 length: 14 amino acids. CDR1 SGHRS and CDR2 YFSETQ come from the germline V gene. J lost 6 bases, V lost 4 bases, and 3 bases had no gene match. The CDR3 sequence is CASSTTGGSGELFF. The CDR3 DNA follows: TGCGCCAGCAGCACGACAGGGGGCTCCGGGGAGCTGTTTTTT.

The chain joins TRBV2 to TRBJ2-1, with TRBD2 matching 9 bases. The CDR3 contains 14 residues. The V segment lost 6 bases and the J segment 8 bases; nucleotides outside the gene matches: 8. CDR1 and CDR2 from the germline V gene are SNHLY and FYNNEI. The CDR3 is CASRTGGGAYEQFF. As DNA, the CDR3 is TGTGCCAGCAGGACCGGCGGGGGGGCCTATGAGCAGTTCTTC.

This clone has just a few counts. DNA of the CDR3: TGCAGTGCTCTCCGAGGGGGCGAGCAGTACTTC. This sequence encodes CSALRGGEQYF. The rearrangement joins TRBV20-1 to TRBJ2-7, with D perhaps TRBD1 (6 bases). The length of the CDR3 is 11 residues. Trimming took 5 bases from V and 6 from J, leaving 11 bases between them. CDR1 and CDR2 from the germline V gene are DFQATT and SNEGSKA (reference sequence).

The sample holds a few counts of this clone. The genes are TRBV7-9 and TRBJ2-3; D is possibly TRBD2 (7 bases). Looked up from germline, CDR1 is SEHNR and CDR2 is FQNEAQ (reference sequence). The CDR3 extends over 15 amino acids. The V end lost 2 bases, the J end lost 5 bases, and 14 bases lay between the germline ends. Here the CDR3 DNA reads TGTGCCAGCAGCTTACAAGGCGGGGGCCTAGATACGCAGTATTTT. Residues: CASSLQGGGLDTQYF.

In this sample, this clone turned up a few times. V usage is TRBV25-1 and J usage is TRBJ2-1; 9 bases are a match to TRBD1. CDR3 length: 12 residues. The germline CDR1 and CDR2 sequences are MGHDK and SYGVNS. J was trimmed by 10 bases and V by 7 bases; bases with no gene match: 5. This CDR3 reads CASKDRGGEQFF. The DNA for the CDR3 is TGTGCCAGCAAGGACAGGGGAGGCGAGCAGTTCTTC. Drawing the rest from reference TRBV25-1 and TRBJ2-1, the complete variable domain is EADIYQTPRYLVIGTGKKITLECSQTMGHDKMYWYQQDPGMELHLIHYSYGVNSTEKGDLSSESTVSRIRTEHFPLTLESARPSHTSQYLCASKDRGGEQFFGPGTRLTVL.

This clone was counted a few times. The rearrangement uses TRBV5-1 and TRBJ1-6; D remains unclear. The CDR3 runs to 16 residues. Germline V lookup: CDR1 SGHRS, CDR2 YFSETQ. Trimming shortened V by 3 bases and J by 11 bases, and 21 bases separated the two germline ends. The CDR3 DNA reads as TGCGCCAGCAGCTCCTCTTGGGCAGCTGGTAGGACACCCCTCCACTTT. As protein: CASSSSWAAGRTPLHF.

This clone was counted a few times. This chain connects TRBV5-1 to TRBJ2-7; no definite D call. CDR3 length equals 15 residues. The V and J ends lost 3 bases and 3 bases respectively, with 16 bases between them. CDR1 and CDR2 from the germline V gene are SGHRS and YFSETQ. The CDR3 DNA is TGCGCCAGCAGCTCAGGTCAGCTATCTTTCTACGAGCAGTACTTC. Translating gives CASSSGQLSFYEQYF.

The CDR3 sequence: CASSLGTLITGELFF. The CDR3, as DNA: TGCGCCAGCAGCTTAGGGACTCTAATCACCGGGGAGCTGTTTTTT. The gene calls are TRBV5-1 and TRBJ2-2; D is perhaps TRBD2 (6 bases). Trimming removed 2 bases at V and 4 bases at J, with 12 bases between. The CDR3 runs 15 residues. From germline, CDR1 is SGHRS and CDR2 YFSETQ. The variable domain in full, with the rest retrieved from reference TRBV5-1 and TRBJ2-2, is KAGVTQTPRYLIKTRGQQVTLSCSPISGHRSVSWYQQTPGQGLQFLFEYFSETQRNKGNFPGRFSGRQFSNSRSEMNVSTLELGDSALYLCASSLGTLITGELFFGEGSRLTVL.

Only a few counts were recorded for this clone. The chain carries TRBV4-1 and TRBJ2-5, with 8 positions matching TRBD2. Losses at the gene ends were 4 bases for V and 1 base for J; bases not matched to a gene: 11. The CDR3 consists of 17 residues. The germline V gene has CDR1 MGHRA and CDR2 YSYEKL. CDR3 sequence reads: CASSPKFGGALQETQYF. In DNA form, the CDR3 reads TGCGCCAGCAGCCCCAAGTTCGGGGGGGCTCTCCAAGAGACCCAGTACTTC.

The genes are TRBV5-1 and TRBJ2-2; D gene ambiguous. Germline V gene data show CDR1 as SGHRS and CDR2 as YFSETQ. This CDR3 spans 14 amino acids. Between the trimmed V and J ends, which lost 6 bases and 0 bases, there was a span of 9 bases. CDR3 protein: CASMELANTGELFF. The DNA of the CDR3 is TGCGCCAGCATGGAGCTCGCGAACACCGGGGAGCTGTTTTTT.

This chain joins TRBV5-4 and TRBJ2-5, with TRBD1 identical over 7 bases. V lost 4 bases, J lost 3 bases, and 3 bases stayed unmatched. In germline, CDR1 is SGHNT, CDR2 YYREEE (reference sequence). The CDR3 runs to 13 residues. As DNA, the CDR3 is TGTGCCAGCAGCACCGACAGGGAAGAGACCCAGTACTTC. It translates to CASSTDREETQYF.

The CDR3 loop is CASSYDRGDYEQYF. The DNA for the CDR3 is TGTGCCAGCAGCTATGACAGGGGAGACTACGAGCAGTACTTC. V usage is TRBV2 and J usage is TRBJ2-7; 8 bases fit TRBD1. CDR1 and CDR2 (germline): SNHLY, FYNNEI. Losses at the gene ends were 6 bases for V and 3 bases for J; bases not matched to a gene: 7. CDR3 length: 14 amino acids.

V usage is TRBV25-1 and J usage is TRBJ1-2; 8 bases match TRBD1. In germline, CDR1 is MGHDK, CDR2 SYGVNS. The CDR3 sequence is 12 residues long. The trim removed 8 bases at V and 6 bases at J, leaving 5 bases unmatched. CDR3 nucleotides: TGTGCCAGCGCTGACAGGGGAGATGGCTACACCTTC. Translating it yields CASADRGDGYTF.

The chain combines TRBV9 with TRBJ2-1, with 11 bases lining up with TRBD2. Germline lookup yields CDR1 SGDLS and CDR2 YYNGEE. The trim removed 3 bases at V and 3 bases at J, leaving 5 bases unmatched. The length of the CDR3 is 16 residues. DNA for the CDR3: TGTGCCAGCAGCGAGACCGGGACTAGCGGCTACAATGAGCAGTTCTTC. Protein product: CASSETGTSGYNEQFF. The entire variable domain, with the rest obtained from reference TRBV9 and TRBJ2-1, is as follows: DSGVTQTPKHLITATGQRVTLRCSPRSGDLSVYWYQQSLDQGLQFLIQYYNGEERAKGNILERFSAQQFPDLHSELNLSSLELGDSALYFCASSETGTSGYNEQFFGPGTRLTVL.

The J gene is TRBJ2-5, the V gene TRBV29-1, with D maybe TRBD2 (5 bases). CDR3 size: 17 residues. Germline CDR1 is SQVTM and CDR2 is ANQGSEA. Trimming shortened V by 2 bases and J by 4 bases, and 23 bases separated the two germline ends. CDR3 region: CSVEKSSGPGLGETQYF. The CDR3 bases are TGCAGCGTTGAAAAAAGTAGTGGCCCGGGGTTGGGAGAGACCCAGTACTTC.

This clone was picked up a small number of times. This rearrangement joins TRBV5-1 to TRBJ1-1, with a weak D call TRBD1 (5 bases). This CDR3 comprises 16 residues. Per the germline V gene, CDR1 is SGHRS and CDR2 is YFSETQ. Trimming left V 7 bases short and J 4 bases short, with 23 bases between. This CDR3 reads CASSYRVAGGSTEAFF. The CDR3 DNA is TGCGCCAGCTCCTACCGAGTGGCGGGGGGAAGCACTGAAGCTTTCTTT.